These T cell receptor beta chains were read from a single sample in a study of T cell responses to AZD1222 COVID-19 vaccine. Sequencing used immunoSEQ multiplex PCR; TCRdb keeps in-frame clones, though not all of them. The sample holds some 100,000 clones, approximately 90% seen once. This material consisted of peripheral blood, taken on day 0 of AZD1222 vaccination. The receptor source for this set is an adult in good health. Both conserved end residues are part of each CDR3. Fields, in order: D gene, J gene, V gene, clone size, CDR3 DNA, CDR3 protein. D genes are given only for firm matches. Not all rows give a size; the values are once, few, many and, for expanded clones, a class.

>.|TRBJ2-5|TRBV19|.
TGTGCCAGTAGTATAGGCTTCAGGGTTAGCGAGACCCAGTACTTC
CASSIGFRVSETQYF
>TRBD1|TRBJ2-5|TRBV4-2|once
TGTGCCAGCAGCCAGGCCGGGACAGGGGGCCGCCAAGAGACCCAGTACTTC
CASSQAGTGGRQETQYF
>.|TRBJ1-2|TRBV12-3/TRBV12-4|once
TGTGCCAGCAGTTTCTTGAATGGCTACACCTTC
CASSFLNGYTF
>.|TRBJ1-1|TRBV27|.
TGTGCCAGCTCCCAGTCGGGTGCGGACACTGAAGCTTTCTTT
CASSQSGADTEAFF
>.|TRBJ2-7|TRBV6-6|.
TGTGCCAGCAGTTACTCAAACTTGGGCGAGCAGTACTTC
CASSYSNLGEQYF
>TRBD1|TRBJ2-7|TRBV28|.
TGTGCCAGCAGTTCTTCCGGGACAGGGATCTACGAGCAGTACTTC
CASSSSGTGIYEQYF
>TRBD1|TRBJ2-3|TRBV7-2|.
TGTGCCAGCAGCTTAACACAGGGGGCAGGAGATACGCAGTATTTT
CASSLTQGAGDTQYF
>TRBD1|TRBJ1-3|TRBV5-6|.
TGTGCCAGCAGCTGGACAGGGGATAGATCGGGAAACACCATATATTTT
CASSWTGDRSGNTIYF
>.|TRBJ2-3|TRBV6-5|.
TGTGCCAGCAGCCTCGGGAAGTTCTCCACAGATACGCAGTATTTT
CASSLGKFSTDTQYF
>TRBD1|TRBJ2-2|TRBV7-6|.
TGTGCCAGCAGCCCTCCCGGGACAGGGGCCTTGAACACCGGGGAGCTGTTTTTT
CASSPPGTGALNTGELFF